What follows are 20 T cell receptor beta chains derived from one specimen sequenced in a study of blood T cells in healthy people across ages. It was with a sample-barcoded 5' primer and a J-beta primer mix that a second PCR of roughly 7 to 12 cycles was run. TCRdb reprocessed the 5' RACE reads with MiXCR, giving one entry per CDR3 protein. The table has 1.5 million or so distinct CDR3 sequences, 42% seen once. Material: blood. All receptors derive from a young woman in good health.

This clonotype was counted between two and nine times. The chain combines TRBV6-1 with TRBJ2-3, with a tentative D call TRBD1 (6 bases). The CDR3 consists of 16 residues. V was pared by 5 bases and J by 0 bases, with 15 bases between. CDR1 is MNHNS and CDR2 is SASEGT in the germline V gene. CDR3 in DNA: TGTGCCAGCAGTTCGGGACACCATAAGAGCACAGATACGCAGTATTTT. Encoded protein: CASSSGHHKSTDTQYF.

The gene calls are TRBV28 and TRBJ1-5; 8 bases are shared with TRBD1. Unmatched junction bases numbered 11, after V lost 3 bases and J lost 7 bases. CDR1 and CDR2 from the germline V gene are MDHEN and SYDVKM. The CDR3 covers 16 residues. DNA of the CDR3: TGTGCCAGCAGTTTCCTTATAACAGGGGGTGACCAGCCCCAGCATTTT. Protein sequence: CASSFLITGGDQPQHF. The full variable domain, in which reference TRBV28 and TRBJ1-5 provide the parts outside the CDR3, is DVKVTQSSRYLVKRTGEKVFLECVQDMDHENMFWYRQDPGLGLRLIYFSYDVKMKEKGDIPEGYSVSREKKERFSLILESASTNQTSMYLCASSFLITGGDQPQHFGDGTRLSIL.

This clonotype was picked up one time. The CDR3 end shows no conserved phenylalanine or tryptophan, and so a read error is likely. V is TRBV29-1 and J is TRBJ2-5, with unresolved D. This CDR3 has 11 amino acids. V lost 0 bases and J lost 6, with 5 bases in between. Germline CDR1 is SQVTM and CDR2 is ANQGSEA. The CDR3: CSVEDWQTQYL. The DNA of the CDR3 is TGCAGCGTTGAAGATTGGCAGACCCAGTACTTG.

In this sample, this clonotype turned up many times. The J gene is TRBJ2-7, the V gene TRBV10-3; 7 positions match TRBD2. Germline CDR1 and CDR2: ENHRY and SYGVKD. This CDR3 comprises 15 residues. J was trimmed by 0 bases and V by 6 bases; bases with no gene match: 8. In DNA form, the CDR3 reads TGTGCCATCAGGCGGGAGTCACCGGGCTCCTACGAGCAGTACTTC. This gives the protein CAIRRESPGSYEQYF.

The chain links TRBV27 to TRBJ1-5; no clear D. CDR1 and CDR2 from the germline V gene are MNHEY and SMNVEV (reference sequence). Trimming pared 3 bases from V and 7 bases from J, leaving 13 bases between. The CDR3 covers 14 residues. The CDR3: CASSFDERAQPQHF. DNA of the CDR3: TGTGCCAGCAGTTTCGACGAGCGGGCCCAGCCCCAGCATTTT.

Concerning this clonotype itself: One junction end disagrees with the germline gene, perhaps due to a read error. This chain uses TRBV6-5 with TRBJ1-2, with D hard to call. This CDR3 contains 11 residues. Germline-derived CDR1 and CDR2 are MNHEY and SVGAGI. The CDR3 DNA reads as TGTGCCAGCAGCATTAACTGTGGCTACACCTTC. This codes for CASSINCGYTF.

This clonotype was counted only a few times. The chain joins TRBV6-5 to TRBJ1-1, with D possibly being TRBD1 (6 bases). Trimming pared 0 bases from V and 5 bases from J, leaving 13 bases between. The CDR3 runs 15 residues. Germline-derived CDR1 and CDR2 are MNHEY and SVGAGI. In nucleotides, the CDR3 is TGTGCCAGCAGTTACTCGAGGGGGGCGAGGACTGAAGCTTTCTTT. Protein: CASSYSRGARTEAFF.

About this clonotype: Compared with germline, one end of the junction differs, possibly owing to a read error. The gene calls are TRBV4-1 and TRBJ1-2; TRBD1 matches 8 bases. Germline V lookup: CDR1 MGHRA, CDR2 YSYEKL. This CDR3 spans 18 amino acids. The CDR3 protein is CASSQSRGAGTGGGGYIF. The DNA for the CDR3 is TGCGCCAGCAGCCAATCACGGGGCGCGGGGACAGGTGGTGGAGGCTACATCTTC.

This clonotype was seen at least ten times. The gene calls are TRBV5-1 and TRBJ2-3, with TRBD2 matching over 10 bases. The CDR3 extends over 15 amino acids. Trimming took 4 bases from V and 4 from J; bases not matched to a gene: 6. CDR1 SGHRS and CDR2 YFSETQ come from the germline V gene. CDR3: CASSPGLANADTQYF. CDR3 nucleotides: TGCGCCAGCAGCCCGGGACTAGCGAACGCAGATACGCAGTATTTT. Looking up the rest from reference TRBV5-1 and TRBJ2-3 gives the full variable domain: KAGVTQTPRYLIKTRGQQVTLSCSPISGHRSVSWYQQTPGQGLQFLFEYFSETQRNKGNFPGRFSGRQFSNSRSEMNVSTLELGDSALYLCASSPGLANADTQYFGPGTRLTVL.

This clonotype was seen only a few times. A read error is possible here, since a much larger clone lies one base away. V usage is TRBV12-3 or TRBV12-4 and J usage is TRBJ2-7, with TRBD2 as a possible D gene (6 bases). CDR3 length: 14 residues. Trimming shortened V by 6 bases and J by 5 bases, and 17 bases separated the two germline ends. Written as DNA, the CDR3 is TGTGCCAGCAGGTTCACGGGGGAGCACCACGAGCAGTACTTC. Its protein is CASRFTGEHHEQYF.

This clonotype was observed a handful of times. The chain is built from TRBV20-1 and TRBJ2-7, with no clear D. Between the trimmed V and J ends, which lost 2 bases and 0 bases, there was a span of 8 bases. CDR3 size: 13 residues. The germline CDR1 and CDR2 sequences are DFQATT and SNEGSKA (reference sequence). CDR3 bases: TGCAGTGCTAGACACAGCAGCTCCTACGAGCAGTACTTC. Translated, it gives CSARHSSSYEQYF.

The chain employs TRBV7-9 and TRBJ2-5; 9 bases are shared with TRBD2. The DNA end lines up better with TRBJ2-7; the J call may be wrong. The germline V gene encodes CDR1 SEHNR and CDR2 FQNEAQ (reference sequence). The CDR3 sequence is 15 residues long. The CDR3 DNA follows: TGTGCCAGCAGCTTAGTGGGCGGGGGGGCTCACGAGCAGTACTTC. It codes for CASSLVGGGAHEQYF.

This sequence joins TRBV6-5 and TRBJ2-7, with TRBD1 identical over 7 bases. After removal of 6 bases from V and 0 bases from J, the junction contained 8 bases not matched to a gene. From germline, CDR1 is MNHEY and CDR2 SVGAGI. The CDR3 runs to 15 residues. The chain's CDR3 is CASSKDRLSSYEQYF. CDR3 DNA sequence: TGTGCCAGCAGCAAGGACAGGCTGAGCTCCTACGAGCAGTACTTC.

The V gene is TRBV28, the J gene TRBJ2-7; D is perhaps TRBD2 (7 bases). Trimming removed 2 bases from V and 1 base from J, with 18 bases in between. Germline CDR1 reads MDHEN; CDR2 reads SYDVKM. CDR3 length: 17 amino acids. The CDR3 here is CASSLPAEGGDSYEQYF. CDR3 DNA sequence: TGTGCCAGCAGTTTACCCGCGGAGGGGGGGGATTCCTACGAGCAGTACTTC.

The chain recombines TRBV7-3 with TRBJ2-3; possibly TRBD1 for D (5 bases). CDR3 length equals 16 residues. Trimming left V 4 bases short and J 2 bases short, with 16 bases between. The germline V gene encodes CDR1 SGHTA and CDR2 FQGTGA. The DNA of the CDR3 is TGTGCCAGCAGCTCCTCGGTAGTAGGGGACACAGATACGCAGTATTTT. It yields the protein CASSSSVVGDTDTQYF.

The chain uses TRBV20-1 and TRBJ2-7; 9 nucleotides agree with TRBD1. Germline values: CDR1 DFQATT, CDR2 SNEGSKA (reference sequence). The J segment lost 6 bases and the V segment lost 5 bases, leaving 14 bases of the junction unmatched. This CDR3 is built from 15 residues. The CDR3, as DNA: TGCAGTGCTCCGAGATCCGGGACAGGGAGGGCCGAGCAGTACTTC. Residues: CSAPRSGTGRAEQYF.

This clonotype appeared once. The chain joins TRBV14 to TRBJ2-1; TRBD1 might be the D (6 bases). Germline V CDR1 and CDR2: SGHDN, FVKESK. CDR3 length equals 12 residues. The V and J ends lost 2 bases and 9 bases respectively, with 8 bases between them. CDR3 nucleotides: TGTGCCAGCAGCCAATTCAGGGGTGAGCAGTTCTTC. Translated: CASSQFRGEQFF.

This chain uses TRBV15 with TRBJ1-1, with TRBD1 matching over 7 bases. The germline gives CDR1 LNHNV, CDR2 YYDKDF (reference sequence). The V and J ends lost 1 base and 5 bases, in that order; junction bases with no gene match: 4. This CDR3 is built from 14 residues. The CDR3 coding sequence is TGTGCCACCAGCAGAGCAGGGGGGACTACTGAAGCTTTCTTT. This encodes CATSRAGGTTEAFF.

This sequence joins TRBV12-3 or TRBV12-4 and TRBJ2-1; no firm D call. Trimming left V 1 base short and J 6 bases short, with 13 bases between. The CDR3 totals 15 residues. CDR3 bases: TGTGCCAGCAGTTTAGTAAGATCCCTTCGCAATGAGCAGTTCTTC. This translates into CASSLVRSLRNEQFF.

The chain carries TRBV6-6 and TRBJ2-1, with 13 bases matching TRBD2. With 2 bases clipped from V and 10 bases from J, the junction kept 8 bases outside the gene matches. CDR1 and CDR2 (germline): MNHNY, SVGAGI (reference sequence). The length of the CDR3 is 16 residues. The CDR3 region is CASSYEGLAGPGEQFF. CDR3 in DNA: TGTGCCAGCAGTTACGAGGGACTAGCGGGGCCTGGAGAGCAGTTCTTC.